The rows below give T cell receptor beta chains drawn from one sample of a study of cytomegalovirus exposure and HLA in healthy donors. Clones were read by immunoSEQ multiplex PCR, and TCRdb kept only the in-frame ones, dropping some. The sample shows about 180,000 clones, 80% of them seen only once. Sequenced sample: PBMCs. Source of these receptors: a girl aged 5 to 17 in good health and CMV-seropositive. CDR3s include the opening cysteine and the closing phenylalanine or tryptophan. Each record gives: J gene, V gene, clone size, D gene, CDR3 protein, CDR3 DNA. D genes are given only for firm matches. The listing skips clone size in some rows; elsewhere it reads once, few, many or a size class.

>TRBJ1-2|TRBV12-5|-|-
CATSEGVSYGYTF
TGTGCAACTTCCGAAGGAGTGAGCTATGGCTACACCTTC
>TRBJ2-1|TRBV19|-|-
CASSSITSSYNEQFF
TGTGCCAGTAGTAGTATTACAAGCTCCTACAATGAGCAGTTCTTC
>TRBJ2-2|TRBV5-1|-|TRBD2
CASSDGTSRVRGTGELFF
TGCGCCAGCAGCGACGGGACTAGCCGGGTGAGGGGCACCGGGGAGCTGTTTTTT
>TRBJ1-2|TRBV6-1|-|-
CASSEEAGLWYGYTF
TGTGCCAGCAGTGAAGAAGCGGGCCTATGGTATGGCTACACCTTC
>TRBJ1-1|TRBV6-5|few|TRBD1
CASSYPPGTGYPEAFF
TGTGCCAGCAGTTACCCCCCAGGGACAGGGTACCCAGAAGCTTTCTTT
>TRBJ2-7|TRBV6-5|few|-
CASSYFLFYEQYF
TGTGCCAGCAGTTACTTCCTGTTCTACGAGCAGTACTTC
>TRBJ2-5|TRBV4-1|few|-
CASSNEGSQETQYF
TGCGCCAGCAGCAATGAGGGCTCTCAAGAGACCCAGTACTTC
>TRBJ2-1|TRBV4-2|-|-
CASNRSPLRDLSNEQFF
TGTGCCAGCAACCGCAGCCCTCTGCGGGATTTAAGCAATGAGCAGTTCTTC
>TRBJ2-1|TRBV5-6|-|-
CASSNPRGKFF
TGTGCCAGCAGCAACCCTCGGGGAAAGTTCTTC
>TRBJ2-1|TRBV4-1|-|-
CASSQIYSAYSYNEQFF
TGCGCCAGCAGCCAAATCTATAGCGCGTACTCCTACAATGAGCAGTTCTTC
>TRBJ2-7|TRBV29-1|few|-
CSVGRRGEQYF
TGCAGCGTTGGCCGCAGGGGCGAGCAGTACTTC
>TRBJ1-2|TRBV7-9|once|-
CASSLMGGGYTF
TGTGCCAGCAGCTTAATGGGGGGTGGCTACACCTTC
>TRBJ2-6|TRBV27|-|TRBD1
CASSTTGAGANVLTF
TGTGCCAGCAGTACGACAGGGGCTGGGGCCAACGTCCTGACTTTC
>TRBJ2-5|TRBV29-1|-|TRBD2
CSVVRGGGGETQYF
TGCAGCGTTGTAAGGGGGGGCGGGGGGGAGACCCAGTACTTC
>TRBJ2-7|TRBV7-9|-|TRBD1
CASSSRGTLLEQYF
TGTGCCAGCAGCTCCAGGGGGACACTTCTCGAGCAGTACTTC
>TRBJ1-1|TRBV19|-|-
CASSTTGNTEAFF
TGTGCCAGTAGTACCACAGGGAACACTGAAGCTTTCTTT
>TRBJ2-1|TRBV12-1|-|-
CASSFAPSAGGPGEQFF
TGTGCCAGCAGCTTTGCGCCTTCAGCGGGAGGGCCTGGTGAGCAGTTCTTC
>TRBJ1-5|TRBV2|-|TRBD1
CASTKDRGQPQHF
TGTGCCAGCACCAAAGACAGGGGTCAGCCCCAGCATTTT
>TRBJ2-1|TRBV27|-|-
CATHYRDNEQFF
TGTGCCACCCATTACAGGGACAATGAGCAGTTCTTC
>TRBJ1-2|TRBV27|once|TRBD1
CASSLSVLRTGAGYGYTF
TGTGCCAGCAGTTTATCGGTTCTCAGGACAGGGGCTGGGTATGGCTACACCTTC
>TRBJ2-7|TRBV18|-|-
CASSSRVDEQYF
TGTGCCAGCTCCAGCCGGGTTGACGAGCAGTACTTC
>TRBJ1-2|TRBV10-3|-|-
CAISALPGGDYGYTF
TGTGCCATCAGTGCACTTCCGGGGGGAGACTATGGCTACACCTTC
>TRBJ2-7|TRBV5-1|few|TRBD2
CASSLTGTSGPYEQYF
TGCGCCAGCAGCTTAACGGGGACTAGCGGCCCCTACGAGCAGTACTTC
>TRBJ2-3|TRBV29-1|-|TRBD2
CSVEEVAGGGGQYF
TGCAGCGTTGAAGAGGTAGCGGGAGGCGGGGGACAGTATTTT
>TRBJ1-1|TRBV28|-|-
CASSTGGANTEAFF
TGTGCCAGCAGTACCGGAGGGGCCAACACTGAAGCTTTCTTT
>TRBJ2-1|TRBV30|-|TRBD1
CAWSVSGQGGNNEQFF
TGTGCCTGGAGTGTATCGGGACAGGGGGGGAACAATGAGCAGTTCTTC
>TRBJ2-1|TRBV6-1|few|-
CASSASSDYNEQFF
TGTGCCAGCAGTGCATCTAGCGACTACAATGAGCAGTTCTTC
>TRBJ2-3|TRBV6-4|-|TRBD2
CASSDLLGGSGLGDTQYF
TGTGCCAGCAGTGACCTACTTGGTGGTAGCGGGCTAGGGGATACGCAGTATTTT
>TRBJ2-1|TRBV10-3|-|TRBD2
CAISEVAGVNEQFF
TGTGCCATCAGTGAGGTAGCGGGAGTAAATGAGCAGTTCTTC
>TRBJ1-4|TRBV19|-|TRBD1
CASSIESAFTGAATNEKLFF
TGTGCCAGTAGTATAGAATCCGCGTTTACAGGGGCCGCAACTAATGAAAAACTGTTTTTT
>TRBJ2-2|TRBV28|-|-
CASSPSPGELFF
TGTGCCAGCAGCCCTTCCCCCGGGGAGCTGTTTTTT
>TRBJ2-1|TRBV21-1|-|-
CASNSGRHSYNEQFF
TGTGCCAGCAATAGCGGGAGACACTCCTACAATGAGCAGTTCTTC
>TRBJ2-7|TRBV5-1|-|TRBD1
CASSLRTDRALYEQYF
TGCGCCAGCAGCTTGAGAACGGACAGGGCTCTCTACGAGCAGTACTTC
>TRBJ2-5|TRBV18|-|-
CASSQIQGGETQYF
TGTGCCAGCTCGCAGATTCAGGGTGGGGAGACCCAGTACTTC
>TRBJ2-5|TRBV5-1|-|-
CASNPQGGETQYF
TGCGCCAGCAACCCTCAAGGGGGAGAGACCCAGTACTTC
>TRBJ2-4|TRBV7-2|-|TRBD1
CASSTGQGSAKNIQYF
TGTGCCAGCAGCACAGGACAGGGGTCGGCCAAAAACATTCAGTACTTC
>TRBJ2-3|TRBV9|once|-
CASSALLPTDTQYF
TGTGCCAGCAGCGCCCTTCTACCCACAGATACGCAGTATTTT
>TRBJ1-1|TRBV6-5|-|-
CASTQNPVIAGKAFF
TGTGCCAGCACCCAGAACCCCGTAATCGCGGGGAAAGCTTTCTTT
>TRBJ1-2|TRBV21-1|-|-
CASSTTGQENYGYTF
TGTGCCAGCAGCACAACGGGACAGGAGAACTATGGCTACACCTTC
>TRBJ2-1|TRBV10-1|-|-
CASSEKRGKYNEQFF
TGCGCCAGCAGTGAGAAGAGGGGGAAGTACAATGAGCAGTTCTTC
>TRBJ2-3|TRBV6-5|-|-
CASSSGTSTDTQYF
TGTGCCAGCAGTTCGGGGACTAGCACAGATACGCAGTATTTT
>TRBJ2-6|TRBV7-6|-|-
CASSLTAQLSSGANVLTF
TGTGCCAGCAGCTTAACTGCACAGCTGAGCTCTGGGGCCAACGTCCTGACTTTC